These 18 T cell receptor beta chains came from one sample sequenced in a study of blood T cell repertoires in COVID-19. Clones were sequenced by immunoSEQ multiplex PCR, and TCRdb holds only the in-frame ones, with some missing. In the table there are approximately 280,000 clones, 80% to 85% of which are singletons. Sequenced material: PBMCs or T cells enriched from blood (not recorded which). The receptors originated from a man in his forties who had been exposed to COVID-19.

The CDR3 coding sequence is TGTGCCAGCAGCTTCACTAGGACTAGCGGGAGTGTTTATACGCAGTATTTT. Amino acids: CASSFTRTSGSVYTQYF. The chain links TRBV5-5 to TRBJ2-3, with 13 positions matching TRBD2. With 2 bases clipped from V and 7 bases from J, the junction kept 10 bases outside the gene matches. The V gene's germline CDR1 is SGHKS and CDR2 YYEKEE (reference sequence). The CDR3 runs to 17 residues.

The V and J genes are TRBV9 and TRBJ2-3; 10 nucleotides line up with TRBD2. This CDR3 region has 16 residues. The V segment lost 2 bases and the J segment 2 bases; nucleotides outside the gene matches: 5. Germline V CDR1 and CDR2: SGDLS, YYNGEE. The CDR3 sequence: CASSVASGSSTDTQYF. CDR3 sequence (DNA): TGTGCCAGCAGCGTTGCTAGCGGGAGTTCCACAGATACGCAGTATTTT.

The V and J genes are TRBV7-9 and TRBJ2-1; 8 bases fit TRBD1. Per germline, CDR1 SEHNR and CDR2 FQNEAQ (reference sequence). The CDR3 spans 14 residues. After removal of 3 bases from V and 12 bases from J, the junction contained 10 bases not matched to a gene. This chain's CDR3 is CASSFSRGLTVQFF. The CDR3 region has the DNA TGTGCCAGCAGCTTCTCCAGGGGGCTTACGGTGCAGTTCTTC.

The chain links TRBV6-5 to TRBJ1-1; no clear D. CDR3 length equals 14 residues. Trimming stripped 7 bases from V and 1 base from J, with 13 bases between. The germline gives CDR1 MNHEY, CDR2 SVGAGI. DNA for the CDR3: TGTGCCAGCATTCCTAGTCGGGGGAACACTGAAGCTTTCTTT. Protein sequence: CASIPSRGNTEAFF.

CDR3 nucleotides: TGCGCCAGCAGCTTCCGGACAGGGGGTACTGGGGCCAACGTCCTGACTTTC. Residues: CASSFRTGGTGANVLTF. The V and J genes are TRBV5-1 and TRBJ2-6; 10 positions agree with TRBD1. Germline V lookup: CDR1 SGHRS, CDR2 YFSETQ. V trimming: 2 bases; J trimming: 2 bases; junction bases outside the gene matches: 4. This CDR3 comprises 17 residues.

This clone was detected only a few times. The genes are TRBV19 and TRBJ1-5; D is unclear. Between the trimmed V and J ends, which lost 9 bases and 4 bases, there was a span of 10 bases. This CDR3 is built from 12 residues. Germline assignment: CDR1 LNHDA and CDR2 SQIVND (reference sequence). The CDR3 loop is CASRGKNQPQHF. The CDR3 DNA is TGTGCCAGCCGGGGTAAAAATCAGCCCCAGCATTTT.

This clone was picked up one time. The chain has TRBV28 and TRBJ2-2; TRBD1 matches at 8 bases. V lost 5 bases to trimming and J lost 4 bases; unmatched junction nucleotides: 9. Per the germline V gene, CDR1 is MDHEN and CDR2 is SYDVKM. The CDR3 sequence is 16 residues long. For the CDR3, the DNA is TGTGCCAGCAGTCGTCCGACAGGGGCGACCACCGGGGAGCTGTTTTTT. As protein: CASSRPTGATTGELFF.

Here the CDR3 reads CASSPGLAKNYEQYF. CDR3 in DNA: TGTGCCAGCAGCCCCGGACTAGCGAAAAACTACGAGCAGTACTTC. J is TRBJ2-7 and V is TRBV7-2; 9 nucleotides match TRBD2. V lost 5 bases and J lost 3; bases outside the gene matches: 8. The CDR3 is 15 amino acids. Germline V lookup: CDR1 SGHTA, CDR2 FQGNSA.

The chain employs TRBV7-9 and TRBJ2-7, with D tentatively TRBD2 (7 bases). The CDR3 is 15 amino acids. V lost 5 bases to trimming and J lost 7 bases, with 21 bases between them. Germline V gives CDR1 SEHNR, CDR2 FQNEAQ (reference sequence). For the CDR3, the DNA is TGTGCCAGCAGCCCAGGGGCGGGAGTCTCGGGAGAGCAGTACTTC. Translation: CASSPGAGVSGEQYF.

CDR3 sequence reads: CASGPGWRDEQFF. CDR3 in DNA: TGTGCTAGTGGTCCAGGATGGAGGGATGAGCAGTTCTTC. The chain links TRBV12-5 to TRBJ2-1; D is possibly TRBD2 (6 bases). Looked up from germline, CDR1 is LGHNT and CDR2 is FRNRAP. This CDR3 spans 13 amino acids. V was shortened by 5 bases and J by 8 bases, with 13 bases between the two germline ends.

The rearrangement joins TRBV3-1 (or the pseudogene TRBV3-2) to TRBJ1-1; D call uncertain. V lost 4 bases, J lost 2 bases, and 5 bases lay in between. The CDR3 extends over 12 amino acids. From germline, CDR1 is LGHDT and CDR2 YNNKEL (reference sequence). CDR3 region: CASSLANTEAFF. The CDR3 region has the DNA TGTGCCAGCAGCCTAGCCAACACTGAAGCTTTCTTT.

V gene TRBV21-1 combines with J gene TRBJ2-1; no check of the table's D call, TRBD1, against the DNA was made. TRBV21-1 counts as a pseudogene. The CDR3 contains 15 residues. The CDR3 loop reads CASFGGQGKYNEQFF. The CDR3, as DNA: TGTGCCAGCTTCGGTGGACAGGGGAAGTACAATGAGCAGTTCTTC.

The chain joins TRBV5-1 to TRBJ1-2; D remains ambiguous. Germline V CDR1 and CDR2: SGHRS, YFSETQ. V dropped 1 base and J dropped 3 bases, with 7 bases sitting between them. The CDR3 covers 13 residues. DNA for the CDR3: TGCGCCAGCAGCTTGTCGCAGGACTATGGCTACACCTTC. This codes for CASSLSQDYGYTF.

The chain carries TRBV4-1 and TRBJ2-2; D uncertain. Deletions cut 4 bases from V and 4 bases from J, with 13 bases between. This CDR3 spans 15 amino acids. Germline CDR1 MGHRA, CDR2 YSYEKL. Here the CDR3 reads CASSRPLPGTGELFF. CDR3 DNA: TGCGCCAGCAGCCGCCCCCTTCCGGGCACCGGGGAGCTGTTTTTT.

In its sample, this clone was seen a few times. The CDR3 region is CASTWDRGRDYGYTF. The DNA of the CDR3 is TGTGCCAGTACCTGGGACAGGGGGAGAGACTATGGCTACACCTTC. The rearrangement uses TRBV19 and TRBJ1-2; 11 bases line up with TRBD1. The CDR3 has 15 residues. Germline loops: CDR1 LNHDA, CDR2 SQIVND (reference sequence). Trimming at V came to 7 bases and at J to 3 bases, leaving 7 bases not matched to a gene.

This sequence joins TRBV6-5 and TRBJ1-2, with TRBD1 matching 10 bases. Trimming took 8 bases from V and 5 from J; bases not matched to a gene: 8. Germline CDR1 and CDR2: MNHEY and SVGAGI. This CDR3 has 14 residues. The CDR3 loop reads CASRQGAGGYGYTF. The CDR3 bases are TGTGCCAGCCGACAGGGGGCTGGAGGGTATGGCTACACCTTC.

The chain uses TRBV30 and TRBJ2-5, with D possibly matching TRBD1 (6 bases). Per germline, CDR1 GTSNPN and CDR2 SVGIG (reference sequence). The CDR3 extends over 14 amino acids. V was pared by 1 base and J by 7 bases, with 16 bases between. For the CDR3, the DNA is TGTGCCTGGAGTGGCCGGGACACCGGTACGACCCAGTACTTC. It yields the protein CAWSGRDTGTTQYF.

The chain recombines TRBV19 with TRBJ2-1; D is uncertain. This CDR3 has 14 residues. V lost 0 bases and J 7 bases, leaving 10 bases between the germline ends. Per the germline V gene, CDR1 is LNHDA and CDR2 is SQIVND (reference sequence). The CDR3 loop reads CASSIDLAQNEQFF. The DNA of the CDR3 is TGTGCCAGTAGTATAGATCTGGCCCAGAATGAGCAGTTCTTC.